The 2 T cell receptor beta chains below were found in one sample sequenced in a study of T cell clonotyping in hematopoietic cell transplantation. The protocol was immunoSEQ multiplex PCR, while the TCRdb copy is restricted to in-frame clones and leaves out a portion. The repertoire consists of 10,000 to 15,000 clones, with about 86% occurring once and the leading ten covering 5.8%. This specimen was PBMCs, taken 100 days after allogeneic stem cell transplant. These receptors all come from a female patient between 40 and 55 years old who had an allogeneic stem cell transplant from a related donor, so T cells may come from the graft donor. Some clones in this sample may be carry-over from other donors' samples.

The CDR3 sequence is CASSNRGTSGYTF. CDR3 coding DNA: TGTGCCAGCAGTAACAGGGGGACTTCTGGCTACACCTTC. This chain uses TRBV2 with TRBJ1-2; TRBD1 matches 8 bases. This CDR3 comprises 13 residues. The V gene's germline CDR1 is SNHLY and CDR2 FYNNEI. Trimming at V came to 5 bases and at J to 7 bases, leaving 6 bases not matched to a gene.

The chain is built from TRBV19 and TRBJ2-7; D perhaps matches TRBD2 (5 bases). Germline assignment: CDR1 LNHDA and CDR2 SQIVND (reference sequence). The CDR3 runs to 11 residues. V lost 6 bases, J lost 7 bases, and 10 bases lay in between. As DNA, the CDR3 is TGTGCCAGTAGCTCACGCGGGGAGCAGTACTTC. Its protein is CASSSRGEQYF.